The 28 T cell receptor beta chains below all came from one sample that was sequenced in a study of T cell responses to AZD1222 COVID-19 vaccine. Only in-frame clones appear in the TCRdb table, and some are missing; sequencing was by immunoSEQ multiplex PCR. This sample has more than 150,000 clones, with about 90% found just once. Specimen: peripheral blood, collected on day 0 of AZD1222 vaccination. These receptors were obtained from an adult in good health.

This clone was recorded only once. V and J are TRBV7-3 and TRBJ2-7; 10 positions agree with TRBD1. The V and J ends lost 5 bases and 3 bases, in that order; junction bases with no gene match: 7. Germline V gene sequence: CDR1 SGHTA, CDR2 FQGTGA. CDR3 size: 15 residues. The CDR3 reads CASSLGQGQNYEQYF. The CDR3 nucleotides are TGTGCCAGCAGCCTGGGACAGGGGCAAAACTACGAGCAGTACTTC.

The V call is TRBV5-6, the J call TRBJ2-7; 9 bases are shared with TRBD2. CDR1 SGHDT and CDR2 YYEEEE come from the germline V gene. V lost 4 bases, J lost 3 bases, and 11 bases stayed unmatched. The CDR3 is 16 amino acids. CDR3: CASSLNSGRSFYEQYF. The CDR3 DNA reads TGTGCCAGCAGCCTCAACAGCGGGAGGTCTTTCTACGAGCAGTACTTC.

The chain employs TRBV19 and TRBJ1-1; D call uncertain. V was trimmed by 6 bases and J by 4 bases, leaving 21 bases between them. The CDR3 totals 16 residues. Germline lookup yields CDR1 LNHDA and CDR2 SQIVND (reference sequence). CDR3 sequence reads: CASRPSPLLTGTEAFF. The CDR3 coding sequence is TGTGCCAGTAGACCCAGCCCTCTACTGACGGGCACTGAAGCTTTCTTT.

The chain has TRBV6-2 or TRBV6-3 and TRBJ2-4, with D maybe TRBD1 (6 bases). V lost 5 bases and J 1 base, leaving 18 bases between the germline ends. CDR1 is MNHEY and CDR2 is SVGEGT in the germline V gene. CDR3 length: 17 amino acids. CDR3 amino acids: CASSTYRDGVAKNIQYF. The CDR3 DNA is TGTGCCAGCAGTACCTACAGGGACGGTGTGGCCAAAAACATTCAGTACTTC.

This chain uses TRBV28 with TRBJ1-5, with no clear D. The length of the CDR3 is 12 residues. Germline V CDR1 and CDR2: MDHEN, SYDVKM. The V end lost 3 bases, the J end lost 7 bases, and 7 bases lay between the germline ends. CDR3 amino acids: CASSLLRQPQHF. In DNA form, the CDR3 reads TGTGCCAGCAGTTTGTTGCGACAGCCCCAGCATTTT.

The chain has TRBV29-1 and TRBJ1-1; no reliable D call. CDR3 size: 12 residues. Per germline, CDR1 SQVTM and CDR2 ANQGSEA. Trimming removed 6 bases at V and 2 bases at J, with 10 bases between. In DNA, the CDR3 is TGCAGCGTGGAGGGCAGAAACACTGAAGCTTTCTTT. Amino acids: CSVEGRNTEAFF.

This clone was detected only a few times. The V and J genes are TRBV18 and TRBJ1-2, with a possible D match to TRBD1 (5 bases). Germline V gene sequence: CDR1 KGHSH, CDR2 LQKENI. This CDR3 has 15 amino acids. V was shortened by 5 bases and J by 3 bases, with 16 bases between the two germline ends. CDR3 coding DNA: TGTGCCAGCTCATCTGATCCAGGGAAGCACTATGGCTACACCTTC. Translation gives CASSSDPGKHYGYTF. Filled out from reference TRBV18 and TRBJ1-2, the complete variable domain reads NAGVMQNPRHLVRRRGQEARLRCSPMKGHSHVYWYRQLPEEGLKFMVYLQKENIIDESGMPKERFSAEFPKEGPSILRIQQVVRGDSAAYFCASSSDPGKHYGYTFGSGTRLTVV.

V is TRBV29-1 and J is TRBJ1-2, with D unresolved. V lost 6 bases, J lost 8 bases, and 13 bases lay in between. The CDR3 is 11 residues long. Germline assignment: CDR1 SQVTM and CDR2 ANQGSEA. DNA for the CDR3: TGCAGCGTCCAAGGGCGTCCCGGCTACACCTTC. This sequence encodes CSVQGRPGYTF.

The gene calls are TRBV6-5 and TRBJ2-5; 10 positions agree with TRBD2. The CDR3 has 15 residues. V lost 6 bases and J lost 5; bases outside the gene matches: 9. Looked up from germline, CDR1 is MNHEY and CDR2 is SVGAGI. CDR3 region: CASRRQLAGFETQYF. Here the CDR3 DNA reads TGTGCCAGCAGGAGACAACTAGCGGGGTTCGAGACCCAGTACTTC.

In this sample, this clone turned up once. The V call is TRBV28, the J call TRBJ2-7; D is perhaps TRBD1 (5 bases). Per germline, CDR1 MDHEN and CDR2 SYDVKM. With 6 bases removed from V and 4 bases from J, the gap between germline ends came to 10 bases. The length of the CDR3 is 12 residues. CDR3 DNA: TGTGCCAGCAGAACCCCAGGGTACGAGCAGTACTTC. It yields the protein CASRTPGYEQYF.

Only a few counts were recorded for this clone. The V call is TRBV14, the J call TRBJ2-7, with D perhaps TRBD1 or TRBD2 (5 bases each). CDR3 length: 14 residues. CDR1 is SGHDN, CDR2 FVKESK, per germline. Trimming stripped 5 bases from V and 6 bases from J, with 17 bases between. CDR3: CASSARWGTGEQYF. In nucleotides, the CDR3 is TGTGCCAGCAGCGCCCGTTGGGGGACGGGCGAGCAGTACTTC.

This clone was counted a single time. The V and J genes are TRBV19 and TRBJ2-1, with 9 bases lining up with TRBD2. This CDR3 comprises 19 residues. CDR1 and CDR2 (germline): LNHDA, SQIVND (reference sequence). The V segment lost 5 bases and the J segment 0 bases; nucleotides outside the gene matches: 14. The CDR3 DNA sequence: TGTGCCAGTAGTCGAACGGGACTAGCTGCCGAAAGCTCCTACAATGAGCAGTTCTTC. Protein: CASSRTGLAAESSYNEQFF.

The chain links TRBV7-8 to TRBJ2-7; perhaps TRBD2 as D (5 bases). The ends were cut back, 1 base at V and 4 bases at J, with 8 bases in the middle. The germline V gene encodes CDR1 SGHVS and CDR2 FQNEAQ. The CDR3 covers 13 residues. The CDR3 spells CASSLEEEYEQYF. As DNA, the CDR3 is TGTGCCAGCAGCTTAGAGGAGGAGTACGAGCAGTACTTC.

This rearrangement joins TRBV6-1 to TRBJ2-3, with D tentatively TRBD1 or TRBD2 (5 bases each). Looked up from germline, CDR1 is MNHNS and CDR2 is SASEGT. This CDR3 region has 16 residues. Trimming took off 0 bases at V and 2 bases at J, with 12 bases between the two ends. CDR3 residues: CASSEAFGTHTDTQYF. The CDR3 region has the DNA TGTGCCAGCAGTGAAGCGTTCGGGACCCACACAGATACGCAGTATTTT.

DNA of the CDR3: TGTGCCAGCAGCGTTCCGACAGATTTGTCCTACGAGCAGTACTTC. Protein: CASSVPTDLSYEQYF. V usage is TRBV11-2 and J usage is TRBJ2-7, with a weak D call TRBD1 (5 bases). This CDR3 comprises 15 residues. With 5 bases removed from V and 1 base from J, the gap between germline ends came to 15 bases. Germline values: CDR1 SGHAT, CDR2 FQNNGV.

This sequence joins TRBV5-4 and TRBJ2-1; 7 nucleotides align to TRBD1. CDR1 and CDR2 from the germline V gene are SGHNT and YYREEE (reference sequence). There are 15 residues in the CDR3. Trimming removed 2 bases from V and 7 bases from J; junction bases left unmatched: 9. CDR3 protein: CASSFNRGFGNEQFF. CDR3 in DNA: TGTGCCAGCAGCTTCAACAGGGGATTCGGGAATGAGCAGTTCTTC.

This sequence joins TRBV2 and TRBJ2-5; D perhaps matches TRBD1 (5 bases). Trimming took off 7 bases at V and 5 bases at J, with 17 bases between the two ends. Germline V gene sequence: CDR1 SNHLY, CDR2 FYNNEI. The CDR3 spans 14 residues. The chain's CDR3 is CASILQGRSETQYF. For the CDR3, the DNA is TGTGCCAGCATCCTCCAGGGTCGCTCGGAGACCCAGTACTTC.

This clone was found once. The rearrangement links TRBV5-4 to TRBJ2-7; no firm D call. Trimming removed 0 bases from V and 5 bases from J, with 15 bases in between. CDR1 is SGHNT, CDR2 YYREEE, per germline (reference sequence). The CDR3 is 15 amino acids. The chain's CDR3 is CASSLDPPRDHEQYF. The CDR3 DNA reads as TGTGCCAGCAGCTTGGATCCCCCTAGAGATCACGAGCAGTACTTC.

The CDR3 DNA sequence: TGTGCCAGCAGCCTACGGACAGGGGGGCCCTACGAGCAGTACTTC. Protein: CASSLRTGGPYEQYF. The chain carries TRBV6-5 and TRBJ2-7; TRBD1 aligns across 10 bases. The V gene end was trimmed by 6 bases and the J gene end by 2 bases; junction bases not matched to a gene: 7. The CDR3 consists of 15 residues. Germline V lookup: CDR1 MNHEY, CDR2 SVGAGI.

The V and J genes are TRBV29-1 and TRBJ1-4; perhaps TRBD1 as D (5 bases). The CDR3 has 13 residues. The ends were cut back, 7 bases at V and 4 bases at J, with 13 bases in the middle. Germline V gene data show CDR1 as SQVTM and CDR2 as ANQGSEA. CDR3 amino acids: CSAGDLFNEKLFF. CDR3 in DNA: TGCAGCGCGGGGGACCTGTTTAATGAAAAACTGTTTTTT.

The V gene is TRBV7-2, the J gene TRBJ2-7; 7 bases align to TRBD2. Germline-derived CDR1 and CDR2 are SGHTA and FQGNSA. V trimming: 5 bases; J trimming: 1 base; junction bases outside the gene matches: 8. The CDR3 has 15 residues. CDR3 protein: CASSLSSGPSYEQYF. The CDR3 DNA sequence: TGTGCCAGCAGCCTGAGTAGCGGGCCTTCCTACGAGCAGTACTTC.

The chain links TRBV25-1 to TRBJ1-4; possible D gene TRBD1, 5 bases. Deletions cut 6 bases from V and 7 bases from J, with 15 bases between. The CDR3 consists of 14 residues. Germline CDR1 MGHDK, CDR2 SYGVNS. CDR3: CASSYGGVVEKLFF. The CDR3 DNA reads TGTGCCAGCAGCTATGGAGGGGTGGTTGAAAAACTGTTTTTT.

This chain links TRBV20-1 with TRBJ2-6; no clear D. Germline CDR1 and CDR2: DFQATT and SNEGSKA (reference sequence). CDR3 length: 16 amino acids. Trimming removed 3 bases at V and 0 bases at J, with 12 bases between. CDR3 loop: CSASLNPRSGANVLTF. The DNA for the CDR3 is TGCAGTGCTAGTCTGAACCCCCGCTCTGGGGCCAACGTCCTGACTTTC.

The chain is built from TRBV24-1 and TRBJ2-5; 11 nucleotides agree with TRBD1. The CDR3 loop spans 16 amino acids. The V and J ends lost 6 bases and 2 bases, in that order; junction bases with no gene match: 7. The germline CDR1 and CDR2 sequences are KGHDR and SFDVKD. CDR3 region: CATSISGTGGQETQYF. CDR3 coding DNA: TGTGCCACCAGTATATCAGGGACAGGGGGACAAGAGACCCAGTACTTC.

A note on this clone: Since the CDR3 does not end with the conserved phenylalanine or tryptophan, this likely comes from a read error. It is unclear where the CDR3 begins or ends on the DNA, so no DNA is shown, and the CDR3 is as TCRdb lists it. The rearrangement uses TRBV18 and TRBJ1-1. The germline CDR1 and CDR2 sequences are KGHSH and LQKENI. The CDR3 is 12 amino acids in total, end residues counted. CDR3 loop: CASQSQVGTARI.

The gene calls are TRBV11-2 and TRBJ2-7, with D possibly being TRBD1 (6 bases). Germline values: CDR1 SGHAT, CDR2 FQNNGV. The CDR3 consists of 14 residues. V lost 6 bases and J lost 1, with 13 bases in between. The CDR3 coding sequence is TGTGCCAGCAGTCGGACAGTGTTGTCCTACGAGCAGTACTTC. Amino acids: CASSRTVLSYEQYF.

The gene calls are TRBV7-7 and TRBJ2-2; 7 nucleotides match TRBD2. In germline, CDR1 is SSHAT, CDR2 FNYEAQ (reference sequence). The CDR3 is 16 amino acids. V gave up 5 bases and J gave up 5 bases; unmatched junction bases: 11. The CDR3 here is CASSPGLSGRTGELFF. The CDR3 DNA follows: TGTGCCAGCAGCCCTGGTCTATCCGGGAGGACCGGGGAGCTGTTTTTT.

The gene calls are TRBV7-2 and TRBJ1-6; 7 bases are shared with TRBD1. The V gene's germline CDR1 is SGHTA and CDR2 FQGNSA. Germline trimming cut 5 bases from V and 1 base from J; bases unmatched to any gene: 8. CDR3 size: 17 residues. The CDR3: CASSRTLQGSYNSPLHF. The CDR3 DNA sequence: TGTGCCAGCAGCCGGACCCTACAGGGGTCCTATAATTCACCCCTCCACTTT. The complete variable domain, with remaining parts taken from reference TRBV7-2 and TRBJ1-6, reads GAGVSQSPSNKVTEKGKDVELRCDPISGHTALYWYRQSLGQGLEFLIYFQGNSAPDKSGLPSDRFSAERTGGSVSTLTIQRTQQEDSAVYLCASSRTLQGSYNSPLHFGNGTRLTVT.